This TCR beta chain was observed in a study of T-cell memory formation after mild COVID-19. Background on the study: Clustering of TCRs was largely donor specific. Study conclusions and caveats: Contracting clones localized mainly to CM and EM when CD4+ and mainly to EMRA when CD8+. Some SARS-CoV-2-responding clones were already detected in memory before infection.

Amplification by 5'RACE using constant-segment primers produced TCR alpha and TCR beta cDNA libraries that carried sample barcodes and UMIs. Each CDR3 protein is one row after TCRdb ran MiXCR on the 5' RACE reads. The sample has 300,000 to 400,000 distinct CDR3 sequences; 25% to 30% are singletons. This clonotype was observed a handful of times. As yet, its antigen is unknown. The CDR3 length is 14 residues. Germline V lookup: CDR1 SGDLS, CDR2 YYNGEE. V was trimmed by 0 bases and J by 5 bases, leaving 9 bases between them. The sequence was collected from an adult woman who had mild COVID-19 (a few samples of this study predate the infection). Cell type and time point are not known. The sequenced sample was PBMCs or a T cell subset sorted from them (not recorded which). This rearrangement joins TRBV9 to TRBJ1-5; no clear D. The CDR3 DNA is TGTGCCAGCAGCGTAGGAGCAGGTTATCAGCCCCAGCATTTT. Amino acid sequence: CASSVGAGYQPQHF.